This TCR beta chain was captured in a study of Ad26.COV2.S vaccination and SARS-CoV-2 variants. Points from the study as a whole: A substantial breadth of spike-specific CD8+ and CD4+ T cell responses after vaccination has been reported.

Stated treatment: some 20 received Ad26.COV2.S at low or high dose, single or two shots; roughly five received placebo; per-sample allocation not given. Specimen acquisition occurred on day 63 following the initial vaccine or placebo injection. Produced via immunoSEQ multiplex PCR; TCRdb's table is partial and in-frame only. The sample yields 300,000 to 500,000 clones, roughly nine tenths seen once. The germline V and J ends were trimmed by 3 bases and 4 bases, with 13 bases remaining between them. Germline lookup yields CDR1 LNHDA and CDR2 SQIVND (reference sequence). The CDR3 has 15 residues. Remarks on this clone: Its target is not known.

The sample in question was peripheral blood, obtained in a trial of Ad26.COV2.S vaccine versus placebo. The clonotype was recovered from a person between 18 and 59 years old who received the Ad26.COV2.S COVID-19 vaccine or a placebo. The chain carries TRBV19 and TRBJ2-1, with D perhaps TRBD2 (5 bases). The CDR3 reads CASSMPGFVYNEQFF. The DNA for the CDR3 is TGTGCCAGTAGTATGCCGGGATTTGTATACAATGAGCAGTTCTTC.